This record looks at one T cell receptor (beta chain) sequence and its context. As yet, its antigen is unknown. The record originates from a study of CD8+ T cells in alopecia areata. Study-level findings and limits: Scalp specimens additionally yield sequences from normal skin's resident alphabeta T cells. Lesional scalp, especially alopecia totalis/universalis, showed higher clonality than normal scalp. Among patients, TCR sharing was less clear than in mice, a difference possibly due in part to HLA diversity in the patient population.

Trimming took 0 bases from V and 2 from J, leaving 8 bases between them. The germline gives CDR1 PRHDT, CDR2 FYEKMQ (reference sequence). The CDR3 loop spans 14 amino acids. Extraction of RNA preceded its reverse transcription into cDNA, which served as the sequencing template. TCRdb keeps only in-frame clones here, not all; method: immunoSEQ multiplex PCR. The table has 200,000 or so clones, 56% seen once. The authors sorted CD4+ and CD8+ T cells from PBMCs. The chain recombines TRBV13 with TRBJ2-7; no reliable D call. The material sequenced was CD8+ T cells sorted from blood. This receptor was identified in a human donor in good health. The CDR3 nucleotides are TGTGCCAGCAGCTTAGGTCGCAGAGCCTACGAGCAGTACTTC. Amino acids: CASSLGRRAYEQYF.